The 27 T cell receptor beta chains below were found in one sample sequenced in a study of shared clonotypes between healthy human individuals. The assay was immunoSEQ multiplex PCR, and TCRdb's table has in-frame clones only and misses some. The data hold some 1.5 million clones, with roughly 98% observed a single time. Sequencing was done on a sample of naive CD4+ T cells sorted from blood. The sample's subset: CD45RA+ positively selected. The receptors here all came from a man under 40 in good health.

This chain links TRBV28 with TRBJ2-7; D may be TRBD2 (6 bases). The CDR3 runs 16 residues. With 7 bases removed from V and 3 bases from J, the gap between germline ends came to 22 bases. Germline V gives CDR1 MDHEN, CDR2 SYDVKM. The CDR3 DNA sequence: TGTGCCAGCACCGGGGTGGTAGCGGACTACATCTACGAGCAGTACTTC. It yields the protein CASTGVVADYIYEQYF.

The V gene is TRBV19, the J gene TRBJ2-2; TRBD1 agrees at 8 bases. The CDR3 runs 14 residues. Germline V gives CDR1 LNHDA, CDR2 SQIVND (reference sequence). V shed 6 bases, J shed 7 bases, and the junction held 7 bases outside the gene matches. The DNA for the CDR3 is TGTGCCAGTAGGGAGGACAGGGTTGGCGGGGAGCTGTTTTTT. Its translation: CASREDRVGGELFF.

This clone has only one observation. V usage is TRBV28 and J usage is TRBJ1-1, with D unresolved. The germline V gene encodes CDR1 MDHEN and CDR2 SYDVKM. The CDR3 spans 11 residues. Trimming pared 3 bases from V and 4 bases from J, leaving 3 bases between. This CDR3 reads CASSFFTEAFF. The CDR3, as DNA: TGTGCCAGCAGTTTCTTCACTGAAGCTTTCTTT. Looking up the rest from reference TRBV28 and TRBJ1-1 gives the full variable domain: DVKVTQSSRYLVKRTGEKVFLECVQDMDHENMFWYRQDPGLGLRLIYFSYDVKMKEKGDIPEGYSVSREKKERFSLILESASTNQTSMYLCASSFFTEAFFGQGTRLTVV.

This clone was found once. The gene calls are TRBV7-2 and TRBJ2-2; D unresolved. CDR1 is SGHTA, CDR2 FQGNSA, per germline. Trimming pared 2 bases from V and 2 bases from J, leaving 6 bases between. The CDR3 totals 14 residues. Here the CDR3 DNA reads TGTGCCAGCAGCTTAATGGGCAACACCGGGGAGCTGTTTTTT. It encodes CASSLMGNTGELFF.

V usage is TRBV5-4 and J usage is TRBJ1-2, with 9 nucleotides matching TRBD1. The CDR3 has 15 amino acids. Germline V lookup: CDR1 SGHNT, CDR2 YYREEE (reference sequence). The V gene end was trimmed by 0 bases and the J gene end by 4 bases; junction bases not matched to a gene: 4. In nucleotides, the CDR3 is TGTGCCAGCAGCTTGGAACAGGGGGCGAGCTATGGCTACACCTTC. Encoded protein: CASSLEQGASYGYTF.

The chain employs TRBV5-4 and TRBJ2-7; D gene ambiguous. Trimming shortened V by 2 bases and J by 2 bases, and 11 bases separated the two germline ends. Germline CDR1 reads SGHNT; CDR2 reads YYREEE (reference sequence). The CDR3 contains 14 residues. The CDR3: CASSLSTGTYEQYF. In DNA form, the CDR3 reads TGTGCCAGCAGCTTATCGACGGGTACCTACGAGCAGTACTTC.

Note on this clone: This same CDR3 is encoded by further DNA sequences in the sample. The chain combines TRBV19 with TRBJ2-3, with D possibly TRBD1 on 5 matching bases. CDR1 is LNHDA and CDR2 is SQIVND in the germline V gene (reference sequence). The CDR3 is 14 residues long. V was shortened by 3 bases and J by 0 bases, with 7 bases between the two germline ends. The CDR3 region is CASSIDRSTDTQYF. For the CDR3, the DNA is TGTGCCAGTAGTATTGACAGAAGCACAGATACGCAGTATTTT.

The V and J genes are TRBV18 and TRBJ1-1; D is uncertain. The CDR3 sequence is 15 residues long. V shed 0 bases and J shed 1 base, with 9 bases lying between them. Germline V gives CDR1 KGHSH, CDR2 LQKENI. Here the CDR3 reads CASSPPSRQNTEAFF. CDR3 nucleotides: TGTGCCAGCTCACCACCATCCAGACAGAACACTGAAGCTTTCTTT.

The rearrangement uses TRBV9 and TRBJ1-1, with D uncertain. Germline V gene lookup returns CDR1 SGDLS and CDR2 YYNGEE. Trimming removed 4 bases at V and 0 bases at J, with 13 bases between. This CDR3 has 15 residues. CDR3: CASSPVLSMNTEAFF. The CDR3 nucleotides are TGTGCCAGCAGCCCAGTTCTGTCCATGAACACTGAAGCTTTCTTT.

The rearrangement uses TRBV19 and TRBJ1-2; 7 nucleotides match TRBD1. V was clipped by 4 bases and J by 5 bases; unmatched bases: 10. The CDR3 has 15 amino acids. Germline CDR1 reads LNHDA; CDR2 reads SQIVND (reference sequence). The CDR3 here is CASSTIRDRDYGYTF. The CDR3 nucleotides are TGTGCCAGTAGTACCATACGGGACAGAGATTATGGCTACACCTTC. Full variable domain (remainder filled in from reference TRBV19 and TRBJ1-2): DGGITQSPKYLFRKEGQNVTLSCEQNLNHDAMYWYRQDPGQGLRLIYYSQIVNDFQKGDIAEGYSVSREKKESFPLTVTSAQKNPTAFYLCASSTIRDRDYGYTFGSGTRLTVV.

This clone came up once. The rearrangement joins TRBV27 to TRBJ2-7, with D tentatively TRBD2 (7 bases). Germline assignment: CDR1 MNHEY and CDR2 SMNVEV (reference sequence). The V end was cut by 5 bases, the J end by 4 bases, with 21 bases between. CDR3 length: 16 residues. The chain's CDR3 is CASSLTPGGASYEQYF. For the CDR3, the DNA is TGTGCCAGCAGTCTAACCCCTGGGGGGGCATCGTACGAGCAGTACTTC.

V gene TRBV28 combines with J gene TRBJ1-5; D is ambiguous. CDR1 is MDHEN and CDR2 is SYDVKM in the germline V gene. This CDR3 has 13 amino acids. Trimming pared 7 bases from V and 11 bases from J, leaving 18 bases between. The CDR3 is CASTPGRFQAQHF. CDR3 nucleotide sequence: TGTGCCAGCACTCCAGGCCGATTCCAGGCCCAGCATTTT. Combining the CDR3 with reference TRBV28 and TRBJ1-5 gives the whole variable domain DVKVTQSSRYLVKRTGEKVFLECVQDMDHENMFWYRQDPGLGLRLIYFSYDVKMKEKGDIPEGYSVSREKKERFSLILESASTNQTSMYLCASTPGRFQAQHFGDGTRLSIL.

In regard to this clone: Other DNA sequences in this sample translate to the same CDR3. The chain is built from TRBV2 and TRBJ1-5; no definite D call. Germline CDR1 and CDR2: SNHLY and FYNNEI. The CDR3 has 14 amino acids. With 2 bases removed from V and 1 base from J, the gap between germline ends came to 6 bases. Here the CDR3 DNA reads TGTGCCAGCAGTGAACAGCACAGCAATCAGCCCCAGCATTTT. The encoded protein is CASSEQHSNQPQHF.

V is TRBV27 and J is TRBJ2-5; 8 bases line up with TRBD2. Looked up from germline, CDR1 is MNHEY and CDR2 is SMNVEV (reference sequence). Trimming removed 5 bases from V and 3 bases from J; junction bases left unmatched: 8. The CDR3 runs to 15 residues. CDR3 region: CASSPIGGGKETQYF. The CDR3, as DNA: TGTGCCAGCAGTCCTATCGGGGGGGGGAAAGAGACCCAGTACTTC.

This chain connects TRBV2 to TRBJ2-2; D possibly uses TRBD1 or TRBD2 (5 bases each). Between the trimmed V and J ends, which lost 6 bases and 6 bases, there was a span of 14 bases. Germline lookup yields CDR1 SNHLY and CDR2 FYNNEI. The CDR3 has 14 amino acids. The CDR3, as DNA: TGTGCCAGCAGGGGCAGGGACCGCCCCGGGGAGCTGTTTTTT. Translation gives CASRGRDRPGELFF.

The chain is built from TRBV7-9 and TRBJ2-7; possible D gene TRBD1, 6 bases. V lost 5 bases and J 0 bases, leaving 11 bases between the germline ends. CDR1 and CDR2 (germline): SEHNR, FQNEAQ (reference sequence). The CDR3 loop spans 14 amino acids. This CDR3 is CASSPRGNSYEQYF. The CDR3 region has the DNA TGTGCCAGCAGCCCCAGGGGAAACTCCTACGAGCAGTACTTC.

In this sample, this clone turned up a few times. The chain uses TRBV15 and TRBJ2-7, with 9 bases aligning to TRBD2. With V trimmed by 2 bases and J by 4 bases, 6 bases remained unmatched. This CDR3 comprises 15 residues. Germline CDR1 and CDR2: LNHNV and YYDKDF (reference sequence). The CDR3, as DNA: TGTGCCACCAGCAGATTAGCGGGAGACTCGTACGAGCAGTACTTC. It encodes CATSRLAGDSYEQYF.

This clone was found once. The chain combines TRBV7-8 with TRBJ2-7; 8 nucleotides align to TRBD1. Germline V lookup: CDR1 SGHVS, CDR2 FQNEAQ. The CDR3 contains 15 residues. The trim removed 0 bases at V and 6 bases at J, leaving 7 bases unmatched. CDR3 residues: CASSLAARQGSEQYF. The CDR3 bases are TGTGCCAGCAGCTTAGCAGCCCGACAGGGGAGCGAGCAGTACTTC. Complete variable domain (other parts from reference TRBV7-8 and TRBJ2-7): GAGVSQSPRYKVAKRGQDVALRCDPISGHVSLFWYQQALGQGPEFLTYFQNEAQLDKSGLPSDRFFAERPEGSVSTLKIQRTQQEDSAVYLCASSLAARQGSEQYFGPGTRLTVT.

The chain uses TRBV5-1 and TRBJ2-5, with D maybe TRBD1 (6 bases). This CDR3 has 14 residues. Germline loops: CDR1 SGHRS, CDR2 YFSETQ. Deletions cut 4 bases from V and 4 bases from J, with 14 bases between. CDR3 in amino acids: CASSRGSRGETQYF. The CDR3, as DNA: TGCGCCAGCAGCCGAGGTAGCAGGGGAGAGACCCAGTACTTC.

This chain links TRBV9 with TRBJ2-2; 7 nucleotides line up with TRBD1. Germline trimming cut 5 bases from V and 6 bases from J; bases unmatched to any gene: 7. The CDR3 has 14 amino acids. The germline V gene has CDR1 SGDLS and CDR2 YYNGEE. CDR3 nucleotide sequence: TGTGCCAGCAGTATCCTGGGACAGCCCGGGGAGCTGTTTTTT. Protein sequence: CASSILGQPGELFF.

J is TRBJ2-1 and V is TRBV7-6, with 7 bases that match TRBD1. Germline V gives CDR1 SGHVS, CDR2 FNYEAQ. CDR3 length equals 16 residues. V trimming: 5 bases; J trimming: 8 bases; junction bases outside the gene matches: 15. The CDR3 DNA reads TGTGCCAGCAGCGGAAGACTGGACAGGAGACGACATGAGCAGTTCTTC. This gives the protein CASSGRLDRRRHEQFF.

This clone was seen a few times. Other DNA sequences in the sample encode the same CDR3. This chain uses TRBV5-1 with TRBJ2-7, with D unresolved. CDR1 and CDR2 (germline): SGHRS, YFSETQ. V lost 2 bases, J lost 0 bases, and 0 bases lay in between. The CDR3 is 11 amino acids. The DNA for the CDR3 is TGCGCCAGCAGCTTCTCCTACGAGCAGTACTTC. The encoded protein is CASSFSYEQYF.

The genes are TRBV7-2 and TRBJ1-1; D possibly corresponds to TRBD1 (5 bases). Trimming cost V 1 base and J 11 bases, with 14 bases left between them. Germline V gene lookup returns CDR1 SGHTA and CDR2 FQGNSA. The CDR3 totals 13 residues. CDR3 DNA sequence: TGTGCCAGCAGCTTAGAGGGGACTGGTTACGCTTTCTTT. It encodes CASSLEGTGYAFF.

About this clone: The sample has other DNA sequences that encode this CDR3 too. For the CDR3, the DNA is TGCAGCGTTGGTCTGAGCTCCTACGAGCAGTACTTC. Residues: CSVGLSSYEQYF. This chain links TRBV29-1 with TRBJ2-7; D unresolved. This CDR3 has 12 residues. Germline CDR1 reads SQVTM; CDR2 reads ANQGSEA. Trimming removed 4 bases at V and 0 bases at J, with 7 bases between.

The chain combines TRBV19 with TRBJ1-4; no clear D. The germline CDR1 and CDR2 sequences are LNHDA and SQIVND (reference sequence). V was pared by 8 bases and J by 8 bases, with 18 bases between. The CDR3 is made up of 14 amino acids. The CDR3, as DNA: TGTGCCAGTCAGCCGATGGGGATCGGCGAAAAACTGTTTTTT. This sequence encodes CASQPMGIGEKLFF.

The rearrangement joins TRBV5-1 to TRBJ1-5; D gene ambiguous. Germline V gene lookup returns CDR1 SGHRS and CDR2 YFSETQ. This CDR3 has 13 amino acids. Trimming removed 1 base from V and 7 bases from J, with 9 bases in between. CDR3: CASSLFQDQPQHF. CDR3 sequence (DNA): TGCGCCAGCAGCTTGTTCCAGGACCAGCCCCAGCATTTT.

The genes are TRBV11-3 and TRBJ2-2, with D perhaps TRBD2 (5 bases). Trimming cost V 6 bases and J 3 bases, with 17 bases left between them. There are 16 residues in the CDR3. Germline CDR1 reads SGHNT; CDR2 reads YENEEA. CDR3 in amino acids: CASRDFLGRDTGELFF. As DNA, the CDR3 is TGTGCCAGCAGGGACTTCCTGGGGAGAGACACCGGGGAGCTGTTTTTT.